The 10 T cell receptor beta chains given below trace back to one sample, sequenced in a study of blood T cell repertoires in COVID-19. Clones were read by immunoSEQ multiplex PCR, and TCRdb kept only the in-frame ones, dropping some. The table lists 260,000 or so clones, around 83% of them singletons. Specimen: peripheral blood. These receptors originate from a man at least 80 years old with acute or convalescent COVID-19.

The rearrangement links TRBV29-1 to TRBJ1-1; D call uncertain. CDR3 length: 12 amino acids. Germline V gives CDR1 SQVTM, CDR2 ANQGSEA. Trimming removed 4 bases at V and 0 bases at J, with 6 bases between. The CDR3 nucleotides read TGCAGCGTTGGTCAGTTGAACACTGAAGCTTTCTTT. Its translation: CSVGQLNTEAFF.

About this clone itself: Different DNA sequences within this sample yield the same CDR3. The rearrangement uses TRBV6-1 and TRBJ1-5, with D perhaps matching TRBD1 (6 bases). Germline CDR1 and CDR2: MNHNS and SASEGT. The CDR3 contains 14 residues. V was shortened by 3 bases and J by 2 bases, with 8 bases between the two germline ends. CDR3 in amino acids: CASSETGGNQPQHF. CDR3 in DNA: TGTGCCAGCAGTGAGACAGGCGGCAATCAGCCCCAGCATTTT.

The chain has TRBV7-9 and TRBJ2-7; 8 bases fit TRBD2. The J segment lost 4 bases and the V segment lost 4 bases, leaving 0 bases of the junction unmatched. This CDR3 spans 12 amino acids. Germline assignment: CDR1 SEHNR and CDR2 FQNEAQ (reference sequence). CDR3 loop: CASSSSGYEQYF. Here the CDR3 DNA reads TGTGCCAGCAGCTCTAGCGGGTACGAGCAGTACTTC.

This clone was seen more than once but under ten times. The V gene is TRBV27, the J gene TRBJ2-3; TRBD1 matches 10 bases. The V and J ends lost 0 bases and 5 bases, in that order; junction bases with no gene match: 8. The CDR3 is 17 amino acids. CDR1 and CDR2 (germline): MNHEY, SMNVEV (reference sequence). CDR3 DNA sequence: TGTGCCAGCAGTTTATCGACCGACAGGGGGCGCAGAGATACGCAGTATTTT. This encodes CASSLSTDRGRRDTQYF.

The genes are TRBV7-9 and TRBJ1-1; D is perhaps TRBD1 (6 bases). CDR3 length: 13 residues. V was cut by 4 bases and J by 8 bases, with 14 bases left in between. CDR1 is SEHNR and CDR2 is FQNEAQ in the germline V gene (reference sequence). The CDR3 nucleotides are TGTGCCAGCAGCTCCGATCCAGGGGCAGAAGCTTTCTTT. Protein: CASSSDPGAEAFF.

V is TRBV6-5 and J is TRBJ2-1; 7 bases agree with TRBD1. CDR1 is MNHEY, CDR2 SVGAGI, per germline. The CDR3 runs to 13 residues. J was trimmed by 5 bases and V by 6 bases; bases with no gene match: 4. CDR3 sequence: CASRGDSDNEQFF. CDR3 bases: TGTGCCAGCAGGGGGGACAGCGACAATGAGCAGTTCTTC.

This chain connects TRBV28 to TRBJ1-4; 7 nucleotides agree with TRBD1. The CDR3 is 13 amino acids. The J segment lost 4 bases and the V segment lost 10 bases, leaving 6 bases of the junction unmatched. CDR1 MDHEN and CDR2 SYDVKM come from the germline V gene. The CDR3 sequence: CATHRGGNEKLFF. The CDR3 nucleotides read TGTGCCACCCACAGGGGTGGTAATGAAAAACTGTTTTTT.

The chain carries TRBV5-4 and TRBJ2-3; 10 positions agree with TRBD2. The V gene end was trimmed by 4 bases and the J gene end by 6 bases; junction bases not matched to a gene: 14. This CDR3 contains 17 residues. Germline-derived CDR1 and CDR2 are SGHNT and YYREEE (reference sequence). CDR3 DNA: TGTGCCAGCAGCGTGCTGGCTAGCGGGGGCACCGGGGATACGCAGTATTTT. It yields the protein CASSVLASGGTGDTQYF.

This clone was counted a single time. The CDR3 nucleotides are TGTGCCAGTAGTAGGGACAGGCTGGGCACCGGGGAGCTGTTTTTT. Translating it yields CASSRDRLGTGELFF. The J gene is TRBJ2-2, the V gene TRBV19; 8 nucleotides agree with TRBD1. V was clipped by 4 bases and J by 4 bases; unmatched bases: 5. Germline V gives CDR1 LNHDA, CDR2 SQIVND (reference sequence). The CDR3 runs to 15 residues.

The J gene is TRBJ2-1, the V gene TRBV6-4; 8 bases are shared with TRBD2. Losses at the gene ends were 1 base for V and 5 bases for J; bases not matched to a gene: 4. The CDR3 is 15 residues long. Germline V gives CDR1 MRHNA, CDR2 SNTAGT. The CDR3 sequence: CASSDLAGKNNEQFF. Written as DNA, the CDR3 is TGTGCCAGCAGTGACTTAGCGGGAAAAAACAATGAGCAGTTCTTC.